A selection of T cell receptor beta chains follows, all from one sample in a study of OX40 agonist ivuxolimab in advanced cancers. Using immunoSEQ multiplex PCR, the repertoire was profiled, and TCRdb retains in-frame clones only, with some absent. There are 60,000 to 65,000 clones in the sample; approximately 80% occur only once, and 1.5% to 2% lies in the top ten. Material: CD4+ or CD8+ T cells sorted from blood, obtained in a trial of the OX40 agonist ivuxolimab. These receptor sequences come from an adult with an advanced solid tumor such as melanoma, head and neck, liver or kidney cancer. The CDR3 runs from the conserved cysteine through the conserved F or W. The D gene is left open where the match is weak. Some rows have no size entry. The others give once, few or many, or a class for an expanded clone.

J gene,D gene,V gene,clone size,CDR3 protein,CDR3 DNA
TRBJ1-1,TRBD1,TRBV6-6,NA,CASSSQGGTEAFF,TGTGCCAGCAGTTCACAGGGGGGGACTGAAGCTTTCTTT
TRBJ1-2,NA,TRBV9,once,CASSAAGARLVGYTF,TGTGCCAGCAGCGCCGCAGGGGCCCGTCTCGTTGGCTACACCTTC
TRBJ2-5,NA,TRBV7-2,NA,CASSFEWGETQYF,TGTGCCAGCAGCTTTGAATGGGGAGAGACCCAGTACTTC
TRBJ2-2,NA,TRBV2,NA,CASSEEGTGELFF,TGTGCCAGCAGTGAAGAGGGCACCGGGGAGCTGTTTTTT
TRBJ1-1,NA,TRBV5-1,NA,CASSLVGVRTEAFF,TGCGCCAGCAGCTTGGTAGGGGTGAGAACTGAAGCTTTCTTT
TRBJ2-2,TRBD2,TRBV5-1,NA,CASSPGLAGLNTGELFF,TGCGCCAGCAGCCCAGGACTAGCGGGCCTGAACACCGGGGAGCTGTTTTTT
TRBJ2-1,TRBD2,TRBV5-1,few,CASRYSGWEQFF,TGCGCCAGCAGGTATAGCGGGTGGGAGCAGTTCTTC
TRBJ2-2,NA,TRBV13,NA,CASSLRLGNTGELFF,TGTGCCAGCAGCCTCCGACTCGGAAACACCGGGGAGCTGTTTTTT
TRBJ2-5,NA,TRBV7-6,once,CASSFGGILQETQYF,TGTGCCAGCAGCTTCGGGGGAATCCTCCAAGAGACCCAGTACTTC
TRBJ1-1,NA,TRBV10-2,few,CASSESTGLGTEAFF,TGCGCCAGCAGTGAGTCCACGGGGTTGGGGACTGAAGCTTTCTTT
TRBJ2-2,NA,TRBV5-1,NA,CASSLGGNTGELFF,TGCGCCAGCAGCTTGGGAGGGAACACCGGGGAGCTGTTTTTT
TRBJ1-2,TRBD1,TRBV19,NA,CASSRDRYYGYTF,TGTGCCAGTAGCCGGGACAGATACTATGGCTACACCTTC
TRBJ2-5,NA,TRBV9,NA,CASSPPDGDQETQYF,TGTGCCAGCAGCCCTCCCGATGGTGACCAAGAGACCCAGTACTTC
TRBJ2-2,NA,TRBV6-5,NA,CATRRTPTNTGELFF,TGTGCCACCAGAAGGACACCAACGAACACCGGGGAGCTGTTTTTT
TRBJ2-2,NA,TRBV29-1,NA,CSVLRMSENTGELFF,TGCAGCGTCCTAAGGATGTCAGAGAACACCGGGGAGCTGTTTTTT
TRBJ1-1,NA,TRBV15,few,CATSREKSAAAEAFF,TGTGCCACCAGCAGAGAAAAATCGGCCGCTGCTGAAGCTTTCTTT
TRBJ2-1,NA,TRBV6-5,NA,CASSGTGADYNEQFF,TGTGCCAGCAGCGGTACCGGGGCTGATTACAATGAGCAGTTCTTC
TRBJ2-2,TRBD1,TRBV5-4,NA,CASSLAWGTGNTGELFF,TGTGCCAGCAGCTTGGCCTGGGGGACAGGGAACACCGGGGAGCTGTTTTTT
TRBJ1-3,TRBD1,TRBV18,NA,CASSPDQGDTIYF,TGTGCCAGCTCACCCGACCAGGGGGACACCATATATTTT
TRBJ2-6,TRBD1,TRBV18,few,CASSSSRDRAGANVLTF,TGTGCCAGCTCATCGTCCCGGGACAGGGCTGGGGCCAACGTCCTGACTTTC
TRBJ1-4,NA,TRBV7-6,few,CASSKRPTATNEKLFF,TGTGCCAGCAGCAAAAGGCCGACAGCAACTAATGAAAAACTGTTTTTT
TRBJ1-2,TRBD1,TRBV19,NA,CASAGQGALYGYTF,TGTGCCAGTGCGGGACAGGGGGCCCTCTATGGCTACACCTTC
TRBJ1-1,NA,TRBV5-1,NA,CASSITVNTEAFF,TGCGCCAGCAGCATTACAGTGAACACTGAAGCTTTCTTT
TRBJ2-6,NA,TRBV11-1,NA,CASSLDRPFSGANVLTF,TGTGCCAGCAGCTTGGACAGACCCTTCTCTGGGGCCAACGTCCTGACTTTC
TRBJ2-7,TRBD1,TRBV11-3,few,CASSFTGESEQYF,TGTGCCAGCAGCTTTACAGGGGAAAGCGAGCAGTACTTC
TRBJ1-6,TRBD1,TRBV7-3,NA,CASSRTGVYSPLHF,TGTGCCAGCAGCCGGACAGGGGTTTATTCACCCCTCCACTTT
TRBJ1-5,NA,TRBV2,NA,CASKGVGSNQPQHF,TGTGCCAGCAAGGGGGTCGGGAGCAATCAGCCCCAGCATTTT
TRBJ1-4,TRBD1,TRBV30,NA,CAWSRLRGLNEKLFF,TGTGCCTGGAGCCGATTAAGGGGGCTAAATGAAAAACTGTTTTTT
TRBJ1-1,TRBD1,TRBV14,NA,CASSPTGGAMNTEAFF,TGTGCCAGCAGCCCGACAGGGGGCGCGATGAACACTGAAGCTTTCTTT
TRBJ1-2,TRBD1,TRBV27,once,CASSKGQAYGYTF,TGTGCCAGCAGTAAGGGACAGGCCTATGGCTACACCTTC
TRBJ1-2,NA,TRBV5-1,NA,CASSDLQGPYGYTF,TGCGCCAGCAGCGACCTACAGGGACCCTATGGCTACACCTTC
TRBJ2-2,TRBD2,TRBV27,NA,CASSLKAGEATGELFF,TGTGCCAGCAGTTTAAAAGCGGGAGAGGCCACCGGGGAGCTGTTTTTT
TRBJ1-6,NA,TRBV5-4,NA,CASSSERNSPLHF,TGTGCCAGCAGCTCTGAGAGAAATTCACCCCTCCACTTT
TRBJ2-1,NA,TRBV7-6,NA,CASSLSANNEQFF,TGTGCCAGCAGCTTATCGGCAAACAATGAGCAGTTCTTC
TRBJ1-5,TRBD1,TRBV29-1,few,CSVVQGLEPQHF,TGCAGCGTCGTACAGGGGTTGGAGCCCCAGCATTTT
TRBJ1-5,NA,TRBV5-3,NA,CARRRDKYQPQHF,TGTGCCAGAAGACGGGACAAATATCAGCCCCAGCATTTT
TRBJ2-1,NA,TRBV7-8,NA,CASSPREGYNEQFF,TGTGCCAGCAGCCCCCGGGAAGGATACAATGAGCAGTTCTTC
TRBJ2-3,NA,TRBV7-3,few,CASSFSKGLDTQYF,TGTGCCAGCAGCTTTAGTAAGGGTTTGGATACGCAGTATTTT
TRBJ1-2,NA,TRBV4-1,NA,CASSLGPNYGYTF,TGCGCCAGCAGCCTCGGACCAAACTATGGCTACACCTTC
TRBJ1-1,NA,TRBV2,few,CASSEAGHPEAFF,TGTGCCAGCAGTGAAGCGGGGCACCCTGAAGCTTTCTTT
TRBJ2-1,NA,TRBV9,once,CASSVESLAYYNEQFF,TGTGCCAGCAGCGTAGAGTCCCTCGCTTACTACAATGAGCAGTTCTTC
TRBJ2-2,NA,TRBV9,NA,CASSGGGTYTGELFF,TGTGCCAGCAGCGGTGGGGGCACATACACCGGGGAGCTGTTTTTT
TRBJ1-2,TRBD1,TRBV4-1,NA,CASSQGDRLRNGYTF,TGCGCCAGCAGCCAAGGGGACAGGCTACGGAATGGCTACACCTTC
TRBJ1-1,TRBD1,TRBV27,NA,CASSFMPRGTEAFF,TGTGCCAGCAGTTTCATGCCCAGGGGGACTGAAGCTTTCTTT
TRBJ2-5,TRBD1,TRBV6-6,NA,CASSYSRQGGETQYF,TGTGCCAGCAGTTACTCACGACAGGGGGGAGAGACCCAGTACTTC
TRBJ2-2,NA,TRBV7-2,few,CASSRYGPGNTGELFF,TGTGCCAGCAGCCGATATGGTCCGGGGAACACCGGGGAGCTGTTTTTT
TRBJ2-7,TRBD1,TRBV4-1,NA,CASSLAPQGEYEQYF,TGCGCCAGCAGCCTAGCCCCACAGGGGGAGTACGAGCAGTACTTC
TRBJ2-5,NA,TRBV9,NA,CASSVGTIRLQETQYF,TGTGCCAGCAGCGTAGGGACCATCAGGCTCCAAGAGACCCAGTACTTC
TRBJ2-5,NA,TRBV2,NA,CASSELVSQETQYF,TGTGCCAGCAGTGAATTGGTATCCCAAGAGACCCAGTACTTC
TRBJ2-1,TRBD2,TRBV27,NA,CASSLSLAGALEQFF,TGTGCCAGCAGTTTAAGTCTAGCGGGGGCTCTTGAGCAGTTCTTC
TRBJ2-1,NA,TRBV5-1,NA,CASRKNRAEQFF,TGCGCCAGCAGAAAAAACAGGGCTGAGCAGTTCTTC
TRBJ1-4,NA,TRBV10-1,NA,CASVRRSTNEKLFF,TGCGCCAGCGTCCGACGTTCGACTAATGAAAAACTGTTTTTT
TRBJ2-1,TRBD1,TRBV7-3,few,CASSSTGGANNEQFF,TGTGCCAGCAGCTCCACAGGGGGAGCAAACAATGAGCAGTTCTTC
TRBJ2-7,NA,TRBV5-4,once,CASSFPNTPGEQYF,TGTGCCAGCAGCTTCCCTAACACACCGGGCGAGCAGTACTTC
TRBJ2-1,TRBD2,TRBV10-1,NA,CARQERGPGLADYNEQFF,TGCGCCAGACAAGAGCGGGGACCGGGACTAGCGGACTACAATGAGCAGTTCTTC
TRBJ1-1,NA,TRBV5-6,few,CASSLARDAFF,TGTGCCAGCAGCTTGGCTCGGGACGCTTTCTTT
TRBJ2-7,TRBD2,TRBV7-8,NA,CASSLAGTRMHEQYF,TGTGCCAGCAGCTTAGCCGGGACTAGGATGCACGAGCAGTACTTC
TRBJ1-6,NA,TRBV5-1,once,CASSLRGKSDSPLHF,TGCGCCAGCAGCTTGCGGGGGAAATCGGATTCACCCCTCCACTTT
TRBJ1-1,NA,TRBV18,NA,CASSPGGAENTEAFF,TGTGCCAGCTCACCCGGGGGCGCCGAGAACACTGAAGCTTTCTTT